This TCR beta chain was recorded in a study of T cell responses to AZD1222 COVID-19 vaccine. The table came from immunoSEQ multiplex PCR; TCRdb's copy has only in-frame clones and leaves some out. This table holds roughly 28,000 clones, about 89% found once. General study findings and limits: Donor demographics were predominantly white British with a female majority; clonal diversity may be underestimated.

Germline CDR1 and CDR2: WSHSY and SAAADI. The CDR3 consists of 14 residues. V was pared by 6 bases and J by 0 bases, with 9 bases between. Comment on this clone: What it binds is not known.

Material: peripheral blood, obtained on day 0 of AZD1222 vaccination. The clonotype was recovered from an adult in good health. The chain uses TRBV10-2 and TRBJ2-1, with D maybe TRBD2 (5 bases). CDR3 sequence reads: CASRASGSYNEQFF. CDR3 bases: TGCGCCAGCAGGGCCAGCGGCTCCTACAATGAGCAGTTCTTC.